The 30 T cell receptor beta chains presented below share a single source sample, sequenced in a study of T cell repertoires in cytomegalovirus infection (dated by TCRdb to between 2018 and 2020). Their recognized antigens are unknown. Sequencer: Illumina HiSeq 1500. TCRdb reworked the public reads: Q25 trimming with fastp, MiXCR clone assembly, productive beta chains retained. Entries are consolidated by CDR3 protein sequence, retaining the most common genes and DNA. Present in this sample are around 900,000 distinct CDR3 sequences, around 30% of which were seen just once. 11% to 15% of the sample lies in the top ten. What the treatment or condition label conveys for this sample: in vitro stimulation with specific CMV peptide epitopes to enrich CMV-specific T cells. Specimen: cultured CD8+ T cells from PBMCs, collected from culture after CMV antigen stimulation. These receptors came from a human donor in good health (CMV status not recorded). Some clones in this sample may be carry-over from other donors' samples.

This clonotype has a handful of counts. The chain recombines TRBV27 with TRBJ2-6, with TRBD1 identical over 12 bases. Losses at the gene ends were 3 bases for V and 3 bases for J; bases not matched to a gene: 9. Germline V gives CDR1 MNHEY, CDR2 SMNVEV (reference sequence). The length of the CDR3 is 19 residues. The CDR3 region is CASSFTRDRGRGGANVLTF. The CDR3 DNA sequence: TGTGCCAGCAGTTTCACGCGGGACAGGGGGCGCGGTGGGGCCAACGTCCTGACTTTC.

This clonotype has a handful of counts. This chain's CDR3 is CASSVTRTGYGSPLHF. The CDR3 DNA is TGTGCCAGCAGTGTAACAAGGACAGGGTATGGTTCACCCCTCCACTTT. The chain has TRBV2 and TRBJ1-6, with 8 bases fitting TRBD1. In germline, CDR1 is SNHLY, CDR2 FYNNEI. Trimming removed 4 bases from V and 9 bases from J; junction bases left unmatched: 11. The CDR3 is 16 amino acids.

The chain has TRBV19 and TRBJ1-1, with TRBD1 matching over 9 bases. Trimming cost V 11 bases and J 3 bases; bases outside gene matches: 13. The germline V gene encodes CDR1 LNHDA and CDR2 SQIVND (reference sequence). This CDR3 is built from 15 residues. The CDR3 loop is CASGHSQGADTEAFF. CDR3 DNA: TGTGCCTCCGGTCACTCACAGGGGGCGGACACTGAAGCTTTCTTT.

This sequence joins TRBV20-1 and TRBJ2-1, with TRBD2 identical over 7 bases. This CDR3 has 13 amino acids. CDR1 is DFQATT and CDR2 is SNEGSKA in the germline V gene (reference sequence). Trimming cost V 2 bases and J 5 bases; bases outside gene matches: 3. DNA for the CDR3: TGCAGTGCTAGACGTGGGACTAACAATGAGCAGTTCTTC. Protein product: CSARRGTNNEQFF.

The CDR3 DNA is TGTGCCAGCAGCTTAGGCGGGGGATTTGCTTTCTTT. This codes for CASSLGGGFAFF. The V gene is TRBV7-9, the J gene TRBJ1-1, with D possibly matching TRBD1 (5 bases). V was cut by 1 base and J by 11 bases, with 11 bases left in between. Germline lookup yields CDR1 SEHNR and CDR2 FQNEAQ (reference sequence). The length of the CDR3 is 12 residues.

V is TRBV10-3 and J is TRBJ2-3; weak D call: TRBD1 (5 bases). The germline V gene has CDR1 ENHRY and CDR2 SYGVKD. Trimming pared 6 bases from V and 0 bases from J, leaving 13 bases between. This CDR3 is built from 15 residues. CDR3 amino acids: CAIRNRNTSTDTQYF. CDR3 coding DNA: TGTGCCATCAGAAACAGGAACACTAGCACAGATACGCAGTATTTT.

Only a few counts were recorded for this clonotype. V gene TRBV27 combines with J gene TRBJ1-2, with TRBD1 as a possible D gene (6 bases). V dropped 5 bases and J dropped 2 bases, with 12 bases sitting between them. CDR1 and CDR2 from the germline V gene are MNHEY and SMNVEV (reference sequence). This CDR3 contains 14 residues. CDR3 in amino acids: CASSPYTGNYGYTF. The DNA of the CDR3 is TGTGCCAGCAGTCCCTATACAGGGAACTATGGCTACACCTTC.

As to this clonotype: It may be a read error: a sequence one base away is much more abundant. V gene TRBV7-6 combines with J gene TRBJ2-2; 7 bases map to TRBD1. Germline V gene lookup returns CDR1 SGHVS and CDR2 FNYEAQ. V was pared by 7 bases and J by 1 base, with 9 bases of the junction left unmatched. CDR3 length equals 16 residues. The CDR3 DNA follows: TGTGCCAGCAACGACGGGGCAGGGGGGAACACCGGGGAGCTGTTTTTT. It is translated as CASNDGAGGNTGELFF.

This rearrangement joins TRBV13 to TRBJ1-2, with D possibly TRBD1 on 5 matching bases. The germline V and J ends were trimmed by 1 base and 0 bases, with 18 bases remaining between them. The germline V gene has CDR1 PRHDT and CDR2 FYEKMQ (reference sequence). There are 18 residues in the CDR3. This chain's CDR3 is CASSLDSGTARPNYGYTF. DNA for the CDR3: TGTGCCAGCAGCTTAGATTCCGGGACGGCCCGCCCTAACTATGGCTACACCTTC.

This chain connects TRBV11-1 to TRBJ2-5; D is unresolved. Trimming took off 4 bases at V and 7 bases at J, with 19 bases between the two ends. Germline CDR1 reads SGHAT; CDR2 reads FQDESV (reference sequence). The CDR3 consists of 15 residues. CDR3 DNA: TGTGCCAGCAGCTCGGACGAGTCGGCCGTGGGGACCCAGTACTTC. Encoded protein: CASSSDESAVGTQYF.

The chain recombines TRBV12-3 or TRBV12-4 with TRBJ2-2, with 7 bases matching TRBD1. The V segment lost 6 bases and the J segment 1 base; nucleotides outside the gene matches: 8. This CDR3 has 16 amino acids. The CDR3 DNA is TGTGCCAGCAGACCCCTGGACAGGTTGAACACCGGGGAGCTGTTTTTT. Its translation: CASRPLDRLNTGELFF.

This clonotype was counted a single time. CDR3 in DNA: TGTGCCAGCAGCGCGTTCAATCAGCCCCAGCATTTT. It yields the protein CASSAFNQPQHF. The chain recombines TRBV5-6 with TRBJ1-5; D is uncertain. The germline V gene encodes CDR1 SGHDT and CDR2 YYEEEE. The length of the CDR3 is 12 residues. Trimming took 4 bases from V and 3 from J, leaving 5 bases between them.

The chain joins TRBV3-1 to TRBJ2-1; 7 bases fit TRBD1. With 0 bases clipped from V and 3 bases from J, the junction kept 8 bases outside the gene matches. Germline V gene lookup returns CDR1 LGHDT and CDR2 YNNKEL (reference sequence). This CDR3 region has 17 residues. This CDR3 is CASSQDPDRVIYNEQFF. CDR3 bases: TGTGCCAGCAGCCAAGATCCAGACAGGGTGATCTACAATGAGCAGTTCTTC.

The chain employs TRBV13 and TRBJ2-5; D gene uncertain. The CDR3 spans 14 residues. V dropped 1 base and J dropped 5 bases, with 11 bases sitting between them. The germline V gene has CDR1 PRHDT and CDR2 FYEKMQ (reference sequence). CDR3 protein: CASSLASGLETQYF. In DNA form, the CDR3 reads TGTGCCAGCAGCTTAGCTTCCGGGCTCGAGACCCAGTACTTC. Variable domain in full (rest from reference TRBV13 and TRBJ2-5): AAGVIQSPRHLIKEKRETATLKCYPIPRHDTVYWYQQGPGQDPQFLISFYEKMQSDKGSIPDRFSAQQFSDYHSELNMSSLELGDSALYFCASSLASGLETQYFGPGTRLLVL.

V is TRBV2 and J is TRBJ2-7; D gene unclear. CDR1 and CDR2 (germline): SNHLY, FYNNEI. V was trimmed by 2 bases and J by 4 bases, leaving 9 bases between them. This CDR3 has 13 amino acids. The CDR3 coding sequence is TGTGCCAGCAGTGAATACAGACATTACGAGCAGTACGTC. Encoded protein: CASSEYRHYEQYV.

The rearrangement joins TRBV7-6 to TRBJ1-1, with no clear D. CDR1 SGHVS and CDR2 FNYEAQ come from the germline V gene. The CDR3 totals 15 residues. Trimming cost V 2 bases and J 6 bases, with 16 bases left between them. The CDR3 sequence is CASSLYPGEAAEAFF. Here the CDR3 DNA reads TGTGCCAGCAGCTTATATCCCGGGGAGGCGGCTGAAGCTTTCTTT.

The V gene is TRBV27, the J gene TRBJ2-7; the match to TRBD1 covers 7 bases. V shed 5 bases and J 1 base; nucleotides not matched to a gene: 5. Germline values: CDR1 MNHEY, CDR2 SMNVEV (reference sequence). There are 14 residues in the CDR3. The DNA for the CDR3 is TGTGCCAGCAGTCGGGGACAGAAGTCCTACGAGCAGTACGTC. This encodes CASSRGQKSYEQYV.

The J gene is TRBJ2-5, the V gene TRBV6-1; no clear D gene. The V end lost 1 base, the J end lost 4 bases, and 19 bases lay between the germline ends. This CDR3 spans 17 amino acids. The germline V gene has CDR1 MNHNS and CDR2 SASEGT. The CDR3 sequence is CASSEGWKVPKGETQYF. The CDR3 nucleotides are TGTGCCAGCAGTGAAGGATGGAAAGTCCCCAAGGGAGAGACCCAGTACTTC.

V is TRBV11-1 and J is TRBJ1-6; D is undetermined. The CDR3 consists of 15 residues. Germline V CDR1 and CDR2: SGHAT, FQDESV (reference sequence). V was trimmed by 3 bases and J by 3 bases, leaving 9 bases between them. The CDR3 is CASSLGRDYNSPLHF. In nucleotides, the CDR3 is TGTGCCAGCAGCTTGGGCCGGGACTATAATTCACCCCTCCACTTT.

Concerning this clonotype: Sequence at one end of the junction differs from germline and may be a read error. The genes are TRBV7-6 and TRBJ1-1; no clear D. The germline gives CDR1 SGHVS, CDR2 FNYEAQ. The CDR3 covers 16 residues. In nucleotides, the CDR3 is TGTGCCAGCAGCCTTGATGGGTGGGGAGAGAACACTGAAGCTCTCTTT. Encoded protein: CASSLDGWGENTEALF. Full variable domain (rest looked up from reference TRBV7-6 and TRBJ1-1): GAGVSQSPRYKVTKRGQDVALRCDPISGHVSLYWYRQALGQGPEFLTYFNYEAQQDKSGLPNDRFSAERPEGSISTLTIQRTEQRDSAMYRCASSLDGWGENTEALFGQGTRLTVV.

The V gene is TRBV4-1, the J gene TRBJ2-2, with D possibly TRBD2 on 5 matching bases. Per germline, CDR1 MGHRA and CDR2 YSYEKL. V was clipped by 2 bases and J by 6 bases, with 13 bases between them. CDR3 size: 15 residues. This chain's CDR3 is CASSQRGGGAGELFF. The CDR3 nucleotides are TGCGCCAGCAGCCAACGCGGTGGAGGCGCCGGGGAGCTGTTTTTT.

This clonotype was observed many times. J is TRBJ2-4 and V is TRBV7-8; D perhaps matches TRBD1 (7 bases). Germline values: CDR1 SGHVS, CDR2 FQNEAQ. The CDR3 runs to 17 residues. Trimming cost V 5 bases and J 0 bases, with 17 bases left between them. The CDR3 DNA is TGTGCCAGCAGCAAACTCCAGGGGGGTGAAGCCAAAAACATTCAGTACTTC. Translation gives CASSKLQGGEAKNIQYF.

This clonotype was detected only a few times. This sequence joins TRBV15 and TRBJ2-1; the D gene is possibly TRBD1 (6 bases). The V end lost 0 bases, the J end lost 6 bases, and 12 bases lay between the germline ends. Germline values: CDR1 LNHNV, CDR2 YYDKDF (reference sequence). The CDR3 is 15 amino acids. CDR3 DNA: TGTGCCACCAGCAGAGATAGGGGGAAAATCAATGAGCAGTTCTTC. It is translated as CATSRDRGKINEQFF.

A few counts support this clonotype. The chain is built from TRBV7-9 and TRBJ1-1, with TRBD1 identical over 8 bases. The germline V gene encodes CDR1 SEHNR and CDR2 FQNEAQ (reference sequence). The CDR3 covers 17 residues. As DNA, the CDR3 is TGTACAGACAGGGGATGGGGTGACCATGGAAGGAACACTGAAGCTTTCTTT. It translates to CTDRGWGDHGRNTEAFF. The whole variable domain, filled in from reference TRBV7-9 and TRBJ1-1, reads DTGVSQNPRHKITKRGQNVTFRCDPISEHNRLYWYRQTLGQGPEFLTYFQNEAQLEKSRLLSDRFSAERPKGSFSTLEIQRTEQGDSAMYLCTDRGWGDHGRNTEAFFGQGTRLTVV.

This clonotype was recorded a few times. The chain recombines TRBV6-2 or TRBV6-3 with TRBJ2-1; no reliable D call. Germline CDR1 is MNHEY and CDR2 is SVGEGT. The CDR3 sequence is 12 residues long. Trimming shortened V by 2 bases and J by 7 bases, and 6 bases separated the two germline ends. CDR3 nucleotides: TGTGCCAGCAGTTACGACCCAAATGAGCAGTTCTTC. Amino acid sequence: CASSYDPNEQFF.

The chain is built from TRBV11-2 and TRBJ1-5; D is ambiguous. V shed 8 bases and J shed 0 bases, with 20 bases lying between them. The V gene's germline CDR1 is SGHAT and CDR2 FQNNGV. The CDR3 sequence is 17 residues long. CDR3 bases: TGTGCCAGCGATTTAACGAGGGAGTTGTATAGCAATCAGCCCCAGCATTTT. This codes for CASDLTRELYSNQPQHF.

This chain connects TRBV7-6 to TRBJ2-1; D tentatively reads TRBD1 or TRBD2 (5 bases each). Germline V gene data show CDR1 as SGHVS and CDR2 as FNYEAQ. The CDR3 loop spans 13 amino acids. Trimming pared 5 bases from V and 10 bases from J, leaving 15 bases between. CDR3 nucleotide sequence: TGTGCCAGCAGCCCCCAGGGACGGTTAGAGCAGTTCTTC. Amino acid sequence: CASSPQGRLEQFF. Full variable domain (remainder filled in from reference TRBV7-6 and TRBJ2-1): GAGVSQSPRYKVTKRGQDVALRCDPISGHVSLYWYRQALGQGPEFLTYFNYEAQQDKSGLPNDRFSAERPEGSISTLTIQRTEQRDSAMYRCASSPQGRLEQFFGPGTRLTVL.

This clonotype has a handful of counts. V gene TRBV12-3 or TRBV12-4 combines with J gene TRBJ2-4; either TRBD1 or TRBD2 may fit D (6 bases each). The CDR3 is 14 amino acids. The germline V and J ends were trimmed by 7 bases and 6 bases, with 16 bases remaining between them. CDR3 DNA: TGTGCCAGCACCCCCGGGGGCTTCGGAAACATTCAGTACTTC. Translating gives CASTPGGFGNIQYF.

The chain couples TRBV5-4 to TRBJ2-3, with 8 bases that match TRBD2. From germline, CDR1 is SGHNT and CDR2 YYREEE (reference sequence). The CDR3 extends over 15 amino acids. V lost 0 bases and J lost 7; bases outside the gene matches: 7. This CDR3 reads CASSLAGLGPNTQYF. The CDR3 DNA reads as TGTGCCAGCAGCTTGGCGGGACTAGGCCCTAATACGCAGTATTTT. Complete variable domain (other parts from reference TRBV5-4 and TRBJ2-3): ETGVTQSPTHLIKTRGQQVTLRCSSQSGHNTVSWYQQALGQGPQFIFQYYREEENGRGNFPPRFSGLQFPNYSSELNVNALELDDSALYLCASSLAGLGPNTQYFGPGTRLTVL.

This clonotype was seen ten or more times. The chain carries TRBV7-6 and TRBJ1-1; possible D gene TRBD1, 5 bases. The V end was cut by 0 bases, the J end by 0 bases, with 14 bases between. Germline V gene lookup returns CDR1 SGHVS and CDR2 FNYEAQ. CDR3 length: 17 amino acids. The CDR3 protein is CASSLAGSGQLNTEAFF. The CDR3 bases are TGTGCCAGCAGCTTAGCCGGTTCGGGGCAGTTGAACACTGAAGCTTTCTTT. The whole variable domain, remainder taken from reference TRBV7-6 and TRBJ1-1, is GAGVSQSPRYKVTKRGQDVALRCDPISGHVSLYWYRQALGQGPEFLTYFNYEAQQDKSGLPNDRFSAERPEGSISTLTIQRTEQRDSAMYRCASSLAGSGQLNTEAFFGQGTRLTVV.